The rows below give T cell receptor beta chains drawn from one sample of a study of shared clonotypes between healthy human individuals. Clones were read by immunoSEQ multiplex PCR, and TCRdb kept only the in-frame ones, dropping some. In the table there are nearly 1 million clones, over 60% of which are singletons. The sequenced sample was memory CD4+ T cells sorted from blood. These receptors were obtained from a man aged 18 to 29 in good health. CDR3s include the opening cysteine and the closing phenylalanine or tryptophan. A D gene is named only where the DNA matches it firmly. Rows give clone size only sometimes, using once, few, many, or a class for an expanded clone.

cdr3_length,v_call,d_call,clone_size,cdr3_aa
14,TRBV10-3,TRBD2,NA,CATQKAGYYNEQFF
13,TRBV2,NA,NA,CASRMEPIYEQYF
14,TRBV5-1,NA,NA,CASSSRTMGVEQYF
14,TRBV6-6,TRBD2,NA,CASSGRGGSYEQYF
17,TRBV12-5,TRBD1,few,CASGLVGTGTSGNTIYF
15,TRBV10-3,TRBD2,NA,CAISEGAGATYEQYF
13,TRBV27,NA,NA,CASSLSRGYEQYF
13,TRBV5-4,NA,NA,CASSLVELREQYF
16,TRBV11-2,NA,NA,CASSFTNRVRGSPLHF
15,TRBV5-4,TRBD2,NA,CASSSTSGPQETQYF
13,TRBV2,NA,NA,CASSGQQNTEAFF
14,TRBV7-2,NA,NA,CASSLYPNTGELFF
14,TRBV6-5,NA,NA,CASRRGGRNQAQHF
15,TRBV5-1,TRBD1,many,CASSKGQVRAYEQYF